Each of the 22 T cell receptor beta chains below was sequenced from the same sample in a study of blood T cells in healthy people across ages (dated by TCRdb to between 2015 and 2016). Preparation of the library involved 5' RACE. The run used an Illumina HiSeq 2500. The second PCR ran for about 6 to 12 cycles and used a J-beta primer mix along with a sample-barcoded 5' primer. Clones were called with MiXCR by TCRdb after fastp trimmed the public reads at Q25, and only in-frame beta chains were retained. Identical CDR3 protein sequences are pooled into one entry, listed with their most common genes and DNA. Here the sample has about 680,000 distinct CDR3 sequences; around 49% occur a single time. The ten biggest clones cover 30% to 40% of the sample. Sequencing was carried out using blood. The receptors derive from a woman aged 60-75 years in good health.

The chain combines TRBV20-1 with TRBJ1-5, with D unresolved. V dropped 4 bases and J dropped 4 bases, with 11 bases sitting between them. The CDR3 consists of 13 residues. From germline, CDR1 is DFQATT and CDR2 SNEGSKA (reference sequence). The CDR3 protein is CSATRTANQPQHF. The CDR3 DNA is TGCAGTGCTACTCGGACGGCGAATCAGCCCCAGCATTTT.

This clonotype was seen more than once but under ten times. The chain couples TRBV6-2 or TRBV6-3 to TRBJ2-3; the match to TRBD2 covers 10 bases. Germline lookup yields CDR1 MNHEY and CDR2 SVGEGT. CDR3 length: 15 amino acids. V trimming: 5 bases; J trimming: 4 bases; junction bases outside the gene matches: 6. Here the CDR3 DNA reads TGTGCCAGCAGTCTAGCGGGAGTTAGGGCAGATACGCAGTATTTT. It specifies CASSLAGVRADTQYF.

The chain carries TRBV7-2 and TRBJ1-1; the D is unclear. Trimming stripped 4 bases from V and 7 bases from J, with 13 bases between. The CDR3 runs to 13 residues. Germline CDR1 and CDR2: SGHTA and FQGNSA. The CDR3 is CASSSITVGEAFF. CDR3 in DNA: TGTGCCAGCAGCTCAATAACAGTCGGTGAAGCTTTCTTT.

The chain combines TRBV20-1 with TRBJ1-1, with D unclear. Germline V gene sequence: CDR1 DFQATT, CDR2 SNEGSKA (reference sequence). With 5 bases removed from V and 4 bases from J, the gap between germline ends came to 8 bases. The CDR3 contains 11 residues. In nucleotides, the CDR3 is TGCAGTGCTGGGGTGGTCACTGAAGCTTTCTTT. Translating gives CSAGVVTEAFF.

Here the CDR3 DNA reads TGCAGTGCTAGAGATTGGGTGGAGACCCAGTACTTC. Translation gives CSARDWVETQYF. The chain combines TRBV20-1 with TRBJ2-5; D is undetermined. This CDR3 has 12 amino acids. Trimming removed 0 bases at V and 5 bases at J, with 7 bases between. The germline V gene encodes CDR1 DFQATT and CDR2 SNEGSKA (reference sequence).

This rearrangement joins TRBV27 to TRBJ2-3; D not resolved. Trimming shortened V by 6 bases and J by 3 bases, and 10 bases separated the two germline ends. The CDR3 totals 13 residues. The V gene's germline CDR1 is MNHEY and CDR2 SMNVEV (reference sequence). The CDR3 DNA sequence: TGTGCCAGCAGATACGAGATAACAGATACGCAGTATTTT. This encodes CASRYEITDTQYF.

V and J are TRBV20-1 and TRBJ2-1, with 11 positions matching TRBD2. Trimming at V came to 0 bases and at J to 6 bases, leaving 1 base not matched to a gene. The CDR3 spans 14 residues. CDR1 is DFQATT and CDR2 is SNEGSKA in the germline V gene (reference sequence). CDR3: CSARETSGSNEQFF. In DNA form, the CDR3 reads TGCAGTGCTAGAGAAACTAGCGGGAGCAATGAGCAGTTCTTC.

This clonotype was seen a handful of times. The CDR3 nucleotides are TGTGCCAGCAGGGCAGCGGGGGCTCCCCACGAGCAGTACTTC. Translated, it gives CASRAAGAPHEQYF. This chain links TRBV25-1 with TRBJ2-7, with TRBD2 matching 8 bases. Germline lookup yields CDR1 MGHDK and CDR2 SYGVNS. V lost 6 bases, J lost 5 bases, and 9 bases stayed unmatched. The CDR3 contains 14 residues.

This clonotype was detected a few times. V usage is TRBV21-1 and J usage is TRBJ2-1; the table's D call, TRBD2, was not checked against the DNA. TRBV21-1 is classified as a pseudogene. This CDR3 has 14 residues. The CDR3: CASSKRADYNEQFF. The CDR3 bases are TGTGCCAGCAGCAAAAGGGCTGACTACAATGAGCAGTTCTTC.

On this clonotype itself: At one end the junction does not follow the germline gene, possibly because of a read error. The gene calls are TRBV20-1 and TRBJ2-1; 8 bases map to TRBD2. The CDR3 spans 15 residues. Germline CDR1 reads DFQATT; CDR2 reads SNEGSKA (reference sequence). In nucleotides, the CDR3 is TGCAGTGTTAGAGGTGATAGCGGGAATCGCTATGAGCAGTTCTTC. Translated: CSVRGDSGNRYEQFF.

This sequence joins TRBV11-2 and TRBJ1-6; D gene unclear. This CDR3 is 18 amino acids long. Germline V CDR1 and CDR2: SGHAT, FQNNGV. Trimming shortened V by 3 bases and J by 0 bases, and 15 bases separated the two germline ends. The CDR3 nucleotides read TGTGCCAGCAGCTTCCTTCCATCTGTAACCTCCTATAATTCACCCCTCCACTTT. Protein sequence: CASSFLPSVTSYNSPLHF.

V gene TRBV11-2 combines with J gene TRBJ2-1, with 7 bases that match TRBD1. There are 14 residues in the CDR3. Germline CDR1 reads SGHAT; CDR2 reads FQNNGV. The ends lost 4 bases at V and 8 bases at J; junction bases unmatched: 8. The CDR3 loop is CASSSGQPGDEQFF. The CDR3, as DNA: TGTGCCAGCAGCTCGGGACAGCCCGGAGATGAGCAGTTCTTC.

This clonotype showed up just a few times. The chain couples TRBV29-1 to TRBJ2-6; possible D gene TRBD2, 7 bases. Trimming removed 5 bases at V and 1 base at J, with 12 bases between. The germline V gene encodes CDR1 SQVTM and CDR2 ANQGSEA. CDR3 length: 15 amino acids. The CDR3: CSVKGGGSGANVLTF. CDR3 in DNA: TGCAGCGTTAAAGGGGGGGGATCTGGGGCCAACGTCCTGACTTTC.

The J gene is TRBJ2-3, the V gene TRBV12-3 or TRBV12-4; TRBD2 agrees at 11 bases. J lost 5 bases, V lost 6 bases, and 4 bases had no gene match. CDR3 size: 14 residues. Here the CDR3 DNA reads TGTGCCAGCAGACCCGGGACTAGCGGAGATACGCAGTATTTT. Amino acid sequence: CASRPGTSGDTQYF.

The chain is built from TRBV27 and TRBJ2-7, with TRBD1 matching over 9 bases. The CDR3 consists of 14 residues. V gave up 6 bases and J gave up 4 bases; unmatched junction bases: 7. The germline gives CDR1 MNHEY, CDR2 SMNVEV (reference sequence). The CDR3 DNA sequence: TGTGCCAGCAGCTTGACAGGGGGGGATTACGAGCAGTACTTC. Translation gives CASSLTGGDYEQYF.

J is TRBJ2-3 and V is TRBV6-2 or TRBV6-3; 15 bases match TRBD2. This CDR3 is 17 amino acids long. Trimming at V came to 6 bases and at J to 8 bases, leaving 12 bases not matched to a gene. Per the germline V gene, CDR1 is MNHEY and CDR2 is SVGEGT. CDR3 residues: CASRPGTSGRMTSTQYF. The CDR3 DNA follows: TGTGCCAGCAGACCCGGGACTAGCGGGAGGATGACAAGTACGCAGTATTTT.

The chain carries TRBV18 and TRBJ2-1, with D possibly matching TRBD1 (5 bases). This CDR3 is built from 13 residues. Germline assignment: CDR1 KGHSH and CDR2 LQKENI. V shed 3 bases and J shed 8 bases, with 11 bases lying between them. This chain's CDR3 is CASSPGQGDEQFF. CDR3 in DNA: TGTGCCAGCTCACCGGGGCAGGGCGATGAGCAGTTCTTC.

The chain is built from TRBV28 and TRBJ2-7; the D gene is possibly TRBD1 (6 bases). Trimming removed 3 bases from V and 4 bases from J, with 16 bases in between. The CDR3 is made up of 15 amino acids. Germline V CDR1 and CDR2: MDHEN, SYDVKM. CDR3 protein: CASSLTGTRDYEQYF. The DNA of the CDR3 is TGTGCCAGCAGTTTGACCGGGACAAGGGATTACGAGCAGTACTTC.

V is TRBV7-2 and J is TRBJ2-5; 8 nucleotides align to TRBD2. Germline-derived CDR1 and CDR2 are SGHTA and FQGNSA. This CDR3 is 16 amino acids long. The J segment lost 5 bases and the V segment lost 1 base, leaving 9 bases of the junction unmatched. CDR3 region: CASSLVGPAGAETQYF. The CDR3 DNA reads as TGTGCCAGCAGCTTAGTAGGCCCAGCGGGAGCCGAGACCCAGTACTTC.

The chain employs TRBV6-1 and TRBJ2-3; the D is unclear. The CDR3 is 13 residues long. Germline V CDR1 and CDR2: MNHNS, SASEGT. Trimming took off 4 bases at V and 3 bases at J, with 8 bases between the two ends. The CDR3 here is CASSVVSTDTQYF. The CDR3 DNA reads as TGTGCCAGCAGTGTCGTTTCAACAGATACGCAGTATTTT.

The chain has TRBV29-1 and TRBJ2-1, with D perhaps TRBD1 (6 bases). Trimming pared 1 base from V and 0 bases from J, leaving 16 bases between. Germline V gene data show CDR1 as SQVTM and CDR2 as ANQGSEA. CDR3 length equals 17 residues. The CDR3 protein is CSVEGLMGHHSYNEQFF. The CDR3 nucleotides are TGCAGCGTTGAAGGTCTAATGGGACACCACTCCTACAATGAGCAGTTCTTC.

The gene calls are TRBV12-3 or TRBV12-4 and TRBJ2-2; 8 bases fit TRBD1. Trimming removed 2 bases from V and 8 bases from J; junction bases left unmatched: 7. CDR3 size: 15 residues. In nucleotides, the CDR3 is TGTGCCAGCAGTTTAAACGGACAGGGTTGGGGGGAGCTGTTTTTT. Protein: CASSLNGQGWGELFF.